The 3 T cell receptor beta chains presented below share a single source sample, sequenced in a study of molecular identifiers for immune sequencing clone quantification. TCRdb analysed the PCR reads with MiXCR anew, one entry per CDR3 protein. The top ten clones hold over 2% of a sample with approximately 9,800 distinct CDR3 sequences, roughly a sixth of them seen once. Sequencing was carried out using naive CD8+ T cells from blood, with Jurkat cell RNA spiked in. Sample subset: FACS-sorted CD8+CD4-CCR7+CD45RA+ naive T cells. These receptors were obtained from a human donor in good health. Some libraries in this study had Jurkat cell RNA spiked in.

Concerning this clonotype: One base away lies a much larger clone, so this may be a sequencing read error. CDR3 loop: CAGTDAYNEQFF. The CDR3 coding sequence is TGTGCCGGCACAGATGCCTACAATGAGCAGTTCTTC. The genes are TRBV28 and TRBJ2-1; D gene uncertain. The CDR3 is 12 amino acids. Germline lookup yields CDR1 MDHEN and CDR2 SYDVKM. The V end was cut by 11 bases, the J end by 2 bases, with 10 bases between.

By sample fraction, this clonotype is medium-sized. This chain joins TRBV10-3 and TRBJ2-7, with 11 positions matching TRBD1. The V and J ends lost 8 bases and 5 bases, in that order; junction bases with no gene match: 8. CDR1 and CDR2 from the germline V gene are ENHRY and SYGVKD. The length of the CDR3 is 14 residues. CDR3 amino acids: CAIWPGQGGDEQYF. CDR3 in DNA: TGTGCCATCTGGCCGGGACAGGGGGGCGACGAGCAGTACTTC.

This clonotype came up a few times. The V call is TRBV27, the J call TRBJ2-2, with D possibly matching TRBD1 (5 bases). There are 16 residues in the CDR3. CDR1 is MNHEY and CDR2 is SMNVEV in the germline V gene (reference sequence). V lost 8 bases, J lost 0 bases, and 16 bases lay in between. CDR3 DNA: TGTGCCAGCGGTTCCTACAAGACAGCGAACACCGGGGAGCTGTTTTTT. It is translated as CASGSYKTANTGELFF.